The 16 T cell receptor beta chains given below trace back to one sample, sequenced in a study of T cells in Graves' hyperthyroidism and ophthalmopathy. RNA transcripts were the template for amplifying TCR beta CDR3 regions. Researchers ran a first-round RT-PCR on the TCR CDR3 using the HTBI primer set. In TCRdb, the multiplex PCR reads were re-called with MiXCR into one record per CDR3 protein. The table records roughly 130,000 distinct CDR3 sequences, roughly 23% of them present only once. Sequenced sample: blood. These TCRs come from a woman aged 45 to 65 with Graves' hyperthyroidism that later progressed to Graves' ophthalmopathy.

This clonotype has just a few counts. The chain is built from TRBV7-3 and TRBJ2-3, with D tentatively TRBD1 or TRBD2 (5 bases each). The CDR3 is 15 amino acids. The V and J ends lost 4 bases and 6 bases respectively, with 17 bases between them. CDR1 is SGHTA and CDR2 is FQGTGA in the germline V gene. The CDR3 bases are TGTGCCAGCAGCTCTACCCCGGGACCCCTTGATACGCAGTATTTT. Translation gives CASSSTPGPLDTQYF.

The CDR3 region is CASSPEGVRTDTQYF. In DNA form, the CDR3 reads TGTGCCAGCTCACCAGAGGGGGTGCGAACAGATACGCAGTATTTT. The chain has TRBV18 and TRBJ2-3, with a possible D match to TRBD1 (6 bases). This CDR3 is built from 15 residues. V shed 2 bases and J shed 3 bases, with 12 bases lying between them. Per germline, CDR1 KGHSH and CDR2 LQKENI.

In this sample, this clonotype turned up once. This chain's CDR3 is CASSLTGTSGSSYNEQFF. CDR3 coding DNA: TGTGCCAGCAGCCTAACCGGGACTAGCGGGAGCTCCTACAATGAGCAGTTCTTC. The gene calls are TRBV27 and TRBJ2-1; 14 positions match TRBD2. This CDR3 comprises 18 residues. J was trimmed by 0 bases and V by 6 bases; bases with no gene match: 7. Germline assignment: CDR1 MNHEY and CDR2 SMNVEV (reference sequence).

This clonotype occurred many times. The J gene is TRBJ2-2, the V gene TRBV2; 8 nucleotides line up with TRBD1. Germline-derived CDR1 and CDR2 are SNHLY and FYNNEI. The J segment lost 8 bases and the V segment lost 6 bases, leaving 8 bases of the junction unmatched. This CDR3 is built from 14 residues. Here the CDR3 DNA reads TGTGCCAGCAGACCTGACAGGGGACAAGGGGAGCTGTTTTTT. It yields the protein CASRPDRGQGELFF.

The chain has TRBV7-8 and TRBJ2-7; 8 bases are shared with TRBD1. Germline-derived CDR1 and CDR2 are SGHVS and FQNEAQ. CDR3 length: 15 amino acids. V was clipped by 1 base and J by 3 bases; unmatched bases: 5. Here the CDR3 reads CASSLETGVVYEQYF. CDR3 bases: TGTGCCAGCAGCTTAGAGACAGGGGTAGTCTACGAGCAGTACTTC.

This clonotype was observed many times. CDR3 nucleotides: TGTGCCAGCATAACCCCTGGCAGGGGAATCGGCGAGCAGTTCTTC. This codes for CASITPGRGIGEQFF. The genes are TRBV7-8 and TRBJ2-1; weak D call: TRBD1 (6 bases). This CDR3 has 15 residues. Germline-derived CDR1 and CDR2 are SGHVS and FQNEAQ. V was trimmed by 7 bases and J by 10 bases, leaving 23 bases between them.

This clonotype was counted ten times or more. The chain uses TRBV7-8 and TRBJ1-5, with D possibly matching TRBD1 (5 bases). With 6 bases removed from V and 3 bases from J, the gap between germline ends came to 9 bases. The CDR3 length is 13 residues. Germline-derived CDR1 and CDR2 are SGHVS and FQNEAQ. The CDR3 region has the DNA TGTGCCAGCAGTCAGGGTTACAATCAGCCCCAGCATTTT. Protein: CASSQGYNQPQHF.

This clonotype occurred many times. The rearrangement uses TRBV5-8 and TRBJ1-1; D is unclear. Trimming removed 0 bases at V and 0 bases at J, with 6 bases between. In germline, CDR1 is SGHTS, CDR2 YDEGEE. The CDR3 runs 14 residues. CDR3 amino acids: CASSLEAMNTEAFF. CDR3 bases: TGTGCCAGCAGCTTGGAAGCAATGAACACTGAAGCTTTCTTT.

The sample holds a few counts of this clonotype. J is TRBJ2-1 and V is TRBV4-1, with a possible D match to TRBD1 (6 bases). CDR1 MGHRA and CDR2 YSYEKL come from the germline V gene. CDR3 length: 15 amino acids. Trimming shortened V by 1 base and J by 10 bases, and 17 bases separated the two germline ends. CDR3 region: CASSQAWELDREQFF. CDR3 bases: TGCGCCAGCAGCCAAGCATGGGAACTAGACAGGGAGCAGTTCTTC.

This clonotype was counted between two and nine times. This chain joins TRBV2 and TRBJ2-3; 10 nucleotides agree with TRBD2. This CDR3 has 19 amino acids. Germline values: CDR1 SNHLY, CDR2 FYNNEI. After removal of 4 bases from V and 3 bases from J, the junction contained 16 bases not matched to a gene. The CDR3 protein is CASSASSGSVVSLTDTQYF. The CDR3 nucleotides are TGTGCCAGCAGTGCGTCTAGCGGGAGTGTAGTGTCTTTAACAGATACGCAGTATTTT.

There are many counts of this clonotype. The chain uses TRBV18 and TRBJ2-1; tentative D call: TRBD1 (7 bases). The ends were cut back, 6 bases at V and 6 bases at J, with 15 bases in the middle. Germline V gene data show CDR1 as KGHSH and CDR2 as LQKENI. The CDR3 runs to 14 residues. The DNA of the CDR3 is TGTGCCAGCTCGCGGGACAGAAATGGCAATGAGCAGTTCTTC. It is translated as CASSRDRNGNEQFF.

This clonotype was seen many times. The CDR3 loop reads CASRYHDTGRGQETQYF. CDR3 DNA sequence: TGCGCCAGCAGATATCACGACACAGGAAGGGGGCAGGAGACCCAGTACTTC. The chain carries TRBV5-1 and TRBJ2-5, with TRBD1 matching over 7 bases. CDR3 length equals 17 residues. Germline V CDR1 and CDR2: SGHRS, YFSETQ. The V gene end was trimmed by 5 bases and the J gene end by 5 bases; junction bases not matched to a gene: 18. Full variable domain (missing parts from reference TRBV5-1 and TRBJ2-5): KAGVTQTPRYLIKTRGQQVTLSCSPISGHRSVSWYQQTPGQGLQFLFEYFSETQRNKGNFPGRFSGRQFSNSRSEMNVSTLELGDSALYLCASRYHDTGRGQETQYFGPGTRLLVL.

This clonotype was picked up one time. This chain joins TRBV19 and TRBJ1-5; no clear D. V lost 7 bases and J 0 bases, leaving 10 bases between the germline ends. The CDR3 runs 14 residues. Germline CDR1 reads LNHDA; CDR2 reads SQIVND (reference sequence). Written as DNA, the CDR3 is TGTGCCAGTATGCCCAGAACTAGCAATCAGCCCCAGCATTTT. This encodes CASMPRTSNQPQHF.

For the CDR3, the DNA is TGTGCCAGTAGCACGGACAGGGCTAACACTGAAGCTTTCTTT. Amino acid sequence: CASSTDRANTEAFF. This chain uses TRBV19 with TRBJ1-1; 8 bases fit TRBD1. Per germline, CDR1 LNHDA and CDR2 SQIVND (reference sequence). This CDR3 region has 14 residues. With 6 bases clipped from V and 2 bases from J, the junction kept 5 bases outside the gene matches.

This clonotype was seen ten or more times. This chain links TRBV28 with TRBJ2-4; 10 positions match TRBD1. Losses at the gene ends were 1 base for V and 1 base for J; bases not matched to a gene: 1. Germline V gene sequence: CDR1 MDHEN, CDR2 SYDVKM. The CDR3 has 16 amino acids. The CDR3 sequence is CASSLSGQGAKNIQYF. The CDR3 DNA sequence: TGTGCCAGCAGTTTATCGGGACAGGGGGCCAAAAACATTCAGTACTTC.

This clonotype was counted many times. The V and J genes are TRBV12-3 or TRBV12-4 and TRBJ2-1; 8 positions match TRBD2. With V trimmed by 3 bases and J by 0 bases, 1 base remained unmatched. The CDR3 loop spans 15 amino acids. The CDR3 sequence is CASSFSGSSYNEQFF. In nucleotides, the CDR3 is TGTGCCAGCAGTTTCAGCGGGAGCTCCTACAATGAGCAGTTCTTC.